This record looks at one T cell receptor (beta chain) sequence and its context. As yet, its antigen is unknown. V lost 7 bases to trimming and J lost 7 bases, with 23 bases between them. Germline V gives CDR1 SQVTM, CDR2 ANQGSEA. This CDR3 region has 15 residues. This sample was taken from a study of a mutant IDH1 vaccine in newly diagnosed glioma. Study in general: Males made up approximately 60% and females approximately 38% of treated patients, whose mean age was approximately 40 years. Patients previously underwent radiotherapy, temozolomide, or both, and most underwent both. Overall study findings and caveats: Shifts in the top peripheral T cell clonotypes seemed unrelated to pseudoprogression.

Regarding time point: baseline, week 1 (first vaccination visit). This sample's treatment: pre-vaccination baseline after standard-of-care therapy. Tumors from donors were new WHO grade 3 or 4 IDH1-mutant astrocytomas with ATRX loss. Sequenced by immunoSEQ multiplex PCR; TCRdb stores in-frame clones only, minus some. This sample carries 23,000 or so clones, 93% of them seen once, and the ten largest clones take about 1.2%. The sequence was obtained from a middle-aged man with glioma. The sample was PBMCs, taken from a glioma patient treated with radiotherapy, temozolomide or both. The chain uses TRBV29-1 and TRBJ2-1; D is perhaps TRBD1 or TRBD2 (5 bases each). The CDR3 DNA reads as TGCAGCGCAGGCGAGCGGCCCCAGGGATATAATGAGCAGTTCTTC. It encodes CSAGERPQGYNEQFF.